Each of the 16 T cell receptor beta chains below was sequenced from the same sample in a study of CD8+ T cells in alopecia areata. Treatment denoted: oral pan-JAK inhibitor, 5-10 mg twice daily. After isolation, RNA underwent reverse transcription to generate cDNA as the sequencing template. Assay: immunoSEQ multiplex PCR; the TCRdb copy retains only in-frame clones and omits some. The repertoire consists of around 150,000 clones, with around 59% occurring once and the leading ten covering 12% to 15%. The specimen was CD4+ T cells sorted from blood, collected at week 24, from a patient treated with tofacitinib. All receptors derive from a human donor with alopecia areata.

A remark on this clone: The junction departs from the called germline gene at one end, perhaps through a read error. The chain is built from TRBV7-9 and TRBJ1-1; D is uncertain. This CDR3 comprises 14 residues. Germline assignment: CDR1 SEHNR and CDR2 FQNEAQ (reference sequence). CDR3 DNA sequence: TGTGCCAGCAGCGGACTCGGACTGAACACTGAAGCTTCCTTT. Encoded protein: CASSGLGLNTEASF.

The J gene is TRBJ1-6, the V gene TRBV4-2, with D unclear. Germline V gene data show CDR1 as LGHNA and CDR2 as YNFKEQ. The CDR3 covers 13 residues. V shed 0 bases and J shed 8 bases, with 5 bases lying between them. The CDR3 nucleotides are TGTGCCAGCAGCCAAGATATTGATTCACCCCTCCACTTT. Protein: CASSQDIDSPLHF.

The chain is built from TRBV4-1 and TRBJ2-1, with D perhaps being TRBD1 or TRBD2 (6 bases each). CDR1 MGHRA and CDR2 YSYEKL come from the germline V gene. V lost 5 bases to trimming and J lost 5 bases, with 16 bases between them. This CDR3 has 15 amino acids. In DNA, the CDR3 is TGCGCCAGCAGCGGTGTGGGGGCGGGAAACAATGAGCAGTTCTTC. It is translated as CASSGVGAGNNEQFF.

This clone is a singleton in its sample. V gene TRBV6-5 combines with J gene TRBJ2-7; D gene unclear. The length of the CDR3 is 11 residues. In germline, CDR1 is MNHEY, CDR2 SVGAGI. The V end lost 7 bases, the J end lost 7 bases, and 11 bases lay between the germline ends. The CDR3 DNA reads TGTGCCAGCACCCAAGGGCAAGAGCAGTACTTC. It translates to CASTQGQEQYF.

The chain couples TRBV29-1 to TRBJ1-2, with no clear D. The CDR3 loop spans 14 amino acids. Trimming pared 6 bases from V and 6 bases from J, leaving 20 bases between. Germline V lookup: CDR1 SQVTM, CDR2 ANQGSEA. The CDR3 protein is CSVVSRTGVHGYTF. The CDR3, as DNA: TGCAGCGTAGTCTCCCGCACGGGAGTCCATGGCTACACCTTC.

There are a few counts of this clone. V is TRBV7-8 and J is TRBJ1-5; D not resolved. This CDR3 is 13 amino acids long. Germline assignment: CDR1 SGHVS and CDR2 FQNEAQ. Deletions cut 2 bases from V and 5 bases from J, with 7 bases between. The CDR3 protein is CASSLQEDQPQHF. The CDR3 DNA reads TGTGCCAGCAGCTTACAAGAGGATCAGCCCCAGCATTTT.

This clone came up a few times. This chain uses TRBV6-5 with TRBJ1-2; D call uncertain. The germline CDR1 and CDR2 sequences are MNHEY and SVGAGI. V dropped 6 bases and J dropped 4 bases, with 12 bases sitting between them. The CDR3 runs 13 residues. The CDR3 loop is CASSLKAGYGYTF. The CDR3 bases are TGTGCCAGCAGCCTGAAAGCCGGCTATGGCTACACCTTC.

This clone came up once. J is TRBJ2-5 and V is TRBV11-3; 9 positions agree with TRBD2. Germline V gene sequence: CDR1 SGHNT, CDR2 YENEEA. The CDR3 runs to 14 residues. V lost 5 bases, J lost 4 bases, and 5 bases stayed unmatched. Here the CDR3 reads CASSPVAGVETQYF. CDR3 nucleotides: TGTGCCAGCAGCCCAGTAGCGGGGGTAGAGACCCAGTACTTC.

The V gene is TRBV23-1, the J gene TRBJ1-6; D not resolved. TRBV23-1 is given ORF status, its function remaining uncertain. V was shortened by 6 bases and J by 4 bases, with 16 bases between the two germline ends. There are 16 residues in the CDR3. The CDR3 region has the DNA TGCGCCAGCAGCCAAGGGAGGGATAGATATAATTCACCCCTCCACTTT. Translation gives CASSQGRDRYNSPLHF.

V is TRBV11-2 and J is TRBJ2-3; D not resolved. V lost 5 bases and J 4 bases, leaving 19 bases between the germline ends. CDR3 length: 16 residues. Looked up from germline, CDR1 is SGHAT and CDR2 is FQNNGV. The CDR3 DNA follows: TGTGCCAGCAGCACTTCAGCGTTAAGTAGGGCAGATACGCAGTATTTT. Translation gives CASSTSALSRADTQYF.

The V and J genes are TRBV2 and TRBJ1-2; D gene uncertain. The germline V gene has CDR1 SNHLY and CDR2 FYNNEI. Trimming left V 3 bases short and J 1 base short, with 6 bases between. The CDR3 consists of 13 residues. The CDR3 loop is CASSELSNYGYTF. The CDR3 DNA reads as TGTGCCAGCAGTGAGCTCAGTAACTATGGCTACACCTTC.

This clone was counted only a few times. This sequence joins TRBV29-1 and TRBJ1-5; D might be TRBD1 (5 bases). Germline V gene data show CDR1 as SQVTM and CDR2 as ANQGSEA. This CDR3 region has 16 residues. V was cut by 4 bases and J by 0 bases, with 16 bases left in between. The CDR3 reads CSVGEGSTDSNQPQHF. CDR3 coding DNA: TGCAGCGTTGGTGAGGGGAGTACGGATAGCAATCAGCCCCAGCATTTT. Combining the CDR3 with reference TRBV29-1 and TRBJ1-5 gives the whole variable domain SAVISQKPSRDICQRGTSLTIQCQVDSQVTMMFWYRQQPGQSLTLIATANQGSEATYESGFVIDKFPISRPNLTFSTLTVSNMSPEDSSIYLCSVGEGSTDSNQPQHFGDGTRLSIL.

The rearrangement uses TRBV6-6 and TRBJ2-3, with 10 bases that match TRBD2. V lost 5 bases, J lost 0 bases, and 2 bases stayed unmatched. The CDR3 has 15 residues. From germline, CDR1 is MNHNY and CDR2 SVGAGI (reference sequence). The CDR3 sequence: CASSLSGGSTDTQYF. The CDR3 bases are TGTGCCAGCAGTCTTAGCGGGGGGAGCACAGATACGCAGTATTTT.

This clone was found once. The chain joins TRBV27 to TRBJ2-6, with unresolved D. V lost 3 bases, J lost 2 bases, and 14 bases lay in between. Germline lookup yields CDR1 MNHEY and CDR2 SMNVEV (reference sequence). This CDR3 is built from 17 residues. CDR3 sequence: CASSFWGSLTGANVLTF. DNA for the CDR3: TGTGCCAGCAGTTTTTGGGGAAGCTTAACTGGGGCCAACGTCCTGACTTTC.

This chain joins TRBV19 and TRBJ1-2; 7 bases are shared with TRBD1. The CDR3 contains 16 residues. V gave up 4 bases and J gave up 5 bases; unmatched junction bases: 13. The germline V gene encodes CDR1 LNHDA and CDR2 SQIVND (reference sequence). CDR3 region: CASSTPPGTAYYGYTF. The CDR3 bases are TGTGCCAGTAGTACACCCCCCGGGACAGCTTATTATGGCTACACCTTC.

This chain connects TRBV6-1 to TRBJ2-5, with a possible D match to TRBD2 (6 bases). The CDR3 runs to 13 residues. Germline-derived CDR1 and CDR2 are MNHNS and SASEGT. V dropped 6 bases and J dropped 5 bases, with 13 bases sitting between them. The CDR3 protein is CASRREVGETQYF. The CDR3 DNA reads as TGTGCCAGCAGGAGGGAGGTTGGGGAGACCCAGTACTTC.